This TCR beta chain came from a study of cytomegalovirus exposure and HLA in healthy donors. Overall study results and limits: An analysis that came later showed most CMV-associated TCR beta chains appearing HLA-restricted.

The V gene's germline CDR1 is LNHDA and CDR2 SQIVND (reference sequence). Trimming left V 4 bases short and J 1 base short, with 10 bases between. The CDR3 length is 14 residues. 13 Jbeta primers and 60 Vbeta primers were used for the PCR. Some clones are missing from TCRdb's copy, which holds only in-frame ones; the method was immunoSEQ multiplex PCR. This table holds roughly 160,000 clones, over 60% found once. Comments on this clone: What it binds is unknown.

Sequenced material: PBMCs. The chain is built from TRBV19 and TRBJ1-1; D is ambiguous. This receptor was taken from a girl between 10 and 17 years old in good health and CMV-seronegative. The CDR3 region is CASSTNTQNTEAFF. The CDR3 nucleotides read TGTGCCAGTAGTACGAACACCCAGAACACTGAAGCTTTCTTT.